This TCR beta chain comes out of a study of T cells after yellow fever vaccination. Germline V gives CDR1 SEHNR, CDR2 FQNEAQ (reference sequence). This CDR3 has 15 residues. V gave up 0 bases and J gave up 1 base, with 6 bases separating them. From the 5' RACE reads, TCRdb called clonotypes with MiXCR, one entry per CDR3 protein. Of 200,000 to 300,000 distinct CDR3 sequences in the sample, roughly 13% were seen once. This clonotype occurred a few times. This sequence joins TRBV7-9 and TRBJ1-4; D not certain. This clonotype was sampled from a man under 40 who received the YFV17D yellow fever vaccine. This specimen was CD4+ T cells sorted from PBMCs, taken 45 days after the yellow fever booster vaccination. The CDR3 nucleotides are TGTGCCAGCAGCTTAGCGGAGATAACTAATGAAAAACTGTTTTTT. It specifies CASSLAEITNEKLFF.